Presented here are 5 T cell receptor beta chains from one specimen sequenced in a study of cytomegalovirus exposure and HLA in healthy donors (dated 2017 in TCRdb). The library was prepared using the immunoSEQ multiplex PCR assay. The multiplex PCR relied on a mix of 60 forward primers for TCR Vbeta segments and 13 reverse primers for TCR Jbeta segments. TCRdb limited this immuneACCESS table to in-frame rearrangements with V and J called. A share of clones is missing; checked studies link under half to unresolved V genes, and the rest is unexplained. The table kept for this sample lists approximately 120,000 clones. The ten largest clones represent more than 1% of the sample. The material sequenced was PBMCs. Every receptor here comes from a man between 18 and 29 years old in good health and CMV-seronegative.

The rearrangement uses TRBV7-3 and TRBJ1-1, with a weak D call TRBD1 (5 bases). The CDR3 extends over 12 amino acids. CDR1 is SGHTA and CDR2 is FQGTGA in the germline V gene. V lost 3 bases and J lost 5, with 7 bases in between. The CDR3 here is CASSLSGTEAFF. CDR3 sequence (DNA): TGTGCCAGCAGCTTGTCAGGGACTGAAGCTTTCTTT.

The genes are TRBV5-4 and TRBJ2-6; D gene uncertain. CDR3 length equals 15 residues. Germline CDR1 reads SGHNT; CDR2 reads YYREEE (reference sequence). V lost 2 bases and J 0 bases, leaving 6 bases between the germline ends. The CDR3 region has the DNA TGTGCCAGCAGCTTTCCCTCCTCTGGGGCCAACGTCCTGACTTTC. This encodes CASSFPSSGANVLTF.

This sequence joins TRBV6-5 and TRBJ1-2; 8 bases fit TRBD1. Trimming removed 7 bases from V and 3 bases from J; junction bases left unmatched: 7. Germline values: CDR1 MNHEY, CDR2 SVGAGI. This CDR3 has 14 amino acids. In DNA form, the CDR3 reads TGTGCCAGCATTAAACAGGGGGAGCACTATGGCTACACCTTC. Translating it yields CASIKQGEHYGYTF.

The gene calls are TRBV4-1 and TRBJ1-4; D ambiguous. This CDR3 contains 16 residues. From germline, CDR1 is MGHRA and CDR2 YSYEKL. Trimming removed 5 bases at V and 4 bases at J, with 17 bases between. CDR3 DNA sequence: TGCGCCAGCAGCGGTATGCGGGGTACTATTAATGAAAAACTGTTTTTT. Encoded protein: CASSGMRGTINEKLFF.

CDR3 sequence reads: CAHWRDDLKPEAFF. In nucleotides, the CDR3 is TGTGCCCACTGGAGGGACGACCTTAAGCCTGAAGCTTTCTTT. V gene TRBV30 combines with J gene TRBJ1-1, with TRBD1 as a possible D gene (5 bases). The CDR3 extends over 14 amino acids. Germline CDR1 and CDR2: GTSNPN and SVGIG (reference sequence). V lost 8 bases and J lost 6, with 22 bases in between.